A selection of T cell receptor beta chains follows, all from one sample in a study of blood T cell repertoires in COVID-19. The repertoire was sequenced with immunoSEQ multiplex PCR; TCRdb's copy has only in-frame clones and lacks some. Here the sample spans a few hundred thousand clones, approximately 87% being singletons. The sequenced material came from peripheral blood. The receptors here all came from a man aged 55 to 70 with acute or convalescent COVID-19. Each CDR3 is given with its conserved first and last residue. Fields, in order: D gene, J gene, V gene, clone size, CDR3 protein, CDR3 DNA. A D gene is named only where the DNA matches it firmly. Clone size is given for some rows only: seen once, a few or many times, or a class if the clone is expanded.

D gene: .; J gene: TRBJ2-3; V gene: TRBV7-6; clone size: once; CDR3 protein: CASSLEYSSTDTQYF; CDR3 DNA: TGTGCCAGCAGCTTGGAGTACTCTAGCACAGATACGCAGTATTTT
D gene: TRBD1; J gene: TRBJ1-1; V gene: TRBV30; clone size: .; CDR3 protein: CAWYPGQGYTEAFF; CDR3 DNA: TGTGCCTGGTATCCGGGACAGGGATACACTGAAGCTTTCTTT
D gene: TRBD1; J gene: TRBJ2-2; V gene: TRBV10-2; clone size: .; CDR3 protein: CASILPQGENTGELFF; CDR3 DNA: TGCGCCAGCATACTCCCCCAGGGGGAGAACACCGGGGAGCTGTTTTTT
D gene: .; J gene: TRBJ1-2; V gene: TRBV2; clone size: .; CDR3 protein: CASSDGGKYGYTF; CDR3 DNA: TGTGCCAGCAGTGACGGCGGGAAATATGGCTACACCTTC
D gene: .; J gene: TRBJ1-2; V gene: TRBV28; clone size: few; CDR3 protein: CASSPGHENPNTF; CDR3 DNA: TGTGCCAGCAGTCCGGGACACGAAAACCCTAACACCTTC
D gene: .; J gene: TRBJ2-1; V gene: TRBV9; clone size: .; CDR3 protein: CASSRTGTPVYNEQFF; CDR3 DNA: TGTGCCAGCAGCAGGACCGGGACACCGGTCTACAATGAGCAGTTCTTC
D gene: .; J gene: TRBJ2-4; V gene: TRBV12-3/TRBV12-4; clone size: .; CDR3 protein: CASSLGGRNIQYF; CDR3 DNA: TGTGCCAGCAGTTTAGGGGGCAGAAACATTCAGTACTTC
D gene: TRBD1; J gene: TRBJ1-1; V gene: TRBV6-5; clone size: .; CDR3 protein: CASRPGGAEAFF; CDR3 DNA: TGTGCCAGCAGACCAGGGGGCGCTGAAGCTTTCTTT
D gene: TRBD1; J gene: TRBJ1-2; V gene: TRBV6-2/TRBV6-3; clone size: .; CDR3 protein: CASSFPGQGTYGYTF; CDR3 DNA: TGTGCCAGCAGTTTCCCGGGACAGGGGACCTATGGCTACACCTTC
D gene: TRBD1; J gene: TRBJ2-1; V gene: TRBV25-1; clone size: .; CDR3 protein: CASTADRGYNEQFF; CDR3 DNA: TGTGCCAGCACCGCGGACAGGGGCTACAATGAGCAGTTCTTC
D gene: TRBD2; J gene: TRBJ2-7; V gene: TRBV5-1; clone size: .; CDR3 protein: CASSPGLPTPTYEQYF; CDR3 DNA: TGCGCCAGCAGCCCGGGACTACCCACCCCAACCTACGAGCAGTACTTC
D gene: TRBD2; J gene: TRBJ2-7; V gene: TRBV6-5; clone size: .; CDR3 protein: CASTGTRTSYEQYF; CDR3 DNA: TGTGCCAGCACCGGGACTAGGACCTCCTACGAGCAGTACTTC
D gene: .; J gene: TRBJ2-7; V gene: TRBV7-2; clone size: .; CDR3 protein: CASSWRARGFTYEQYF; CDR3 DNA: TGTGCCAGCAGCTGGCGGGCACGGGGATTCACCTACGAGCAGTACTTC
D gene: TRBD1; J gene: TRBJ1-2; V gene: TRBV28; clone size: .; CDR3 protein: CASSFVSGTGGGYTF; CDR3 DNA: TGTGCCAGCAGTTTCGTTTCCGGGACAGGTGGTGGCTACACCTTC
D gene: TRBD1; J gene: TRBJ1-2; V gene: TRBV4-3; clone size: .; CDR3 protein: CASSQERTGGSWGYTF; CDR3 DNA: TGCGCCAGCAGCCAAGAAAGGACAGGGGGGTCGTGGGGCTACACCTTC
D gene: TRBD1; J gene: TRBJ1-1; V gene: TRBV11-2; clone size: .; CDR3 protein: CASSLDRDSEAFF; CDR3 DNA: TGTGCCAGCAGCTTAGATAGGGACAGCGAAGCTTTCTTT
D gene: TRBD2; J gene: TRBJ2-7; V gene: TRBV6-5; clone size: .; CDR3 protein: CASTTSVPSYEQYF; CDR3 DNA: TGTGCCAGCACCACTAGCGTTCCTTCCTACGAGCAGTACTTC